This TCR beta chain was recorded in a study of control samples from healthy donors and cancer patients (dated by TCRdb to 2018 to 2020). Libraries came from the immunoSEQ multiplex PCR assay. Not all clones reach the TCRdb copy of this immuneACCESS table, which keeps in-frame sequences only. Checked studies attribute under half of the gap to unresolved V genes and leave the rest unexplained. This sample holds about 120,000 clones; 87% were observed only once. Over 10% of the sample lies in the top ten. From cysteine to phenylalanine, the CDR3 is 15 amino acids long. Only the CDR3 region is kept as DNA, spanning 45 bases read in frame from base 1. V lost 0 bases and J lost 0 bases; the stretch between them is 7 bases long. Based on the germline V gene (reference sequence), the CDR1 and CDR2 sequences are SGHKS and YYEKEE. On this clone: Which antigen it targets is not known. Within one base of it there is no much larger clone, and no base qualities were kept.

The sample consisted of blood. This TCR was recovered from a young man in good health. Recombination linked TRBV5-5 to TRBJ2-4, with the D gene call left open. The CDR3 protein is CASSLVNGAKNIQYF. DNA sequence: TGTGCCAGCAGCTTGGTTAACGGAGCCAAAAACATTCAGTACTTC. Here the CDR3 is joined to the reference TRBV5-5 and TRBJ2-4 genes, and the full variable domain is: DAGVTQSPTHLIKTRGQQVTLRCSPISGHKSVSWYQQVLGQGPQFIFQYYEKEERGRGNFPDRFSARQFPNYSSELNVNALLLGDSALYLCASSLVNGAKNIQYFGAGTRLSVL.